The table lists the clone carrying this T cell receptor (beta chain) with a count of one. This specimen belongs to a study of blood T cell repertoires in COVID-19. Background on the study: From T cells, B-cell-depleted T cells, or PBMCs came the material, which was cDNA or gDNA.

Authors' data handling: Quantification of nucleated cells was approximated via reference gene primer amplification. Sequenced by immunoSEQ multiplex PCR; TCRdb stores in-frame clones only, minus some. That table furnishes V, J and clone size, whereas the DNA furnished D and trimming. The sample carries 190,000 or so clones, about 86% recorded once. V lost 6 bases and J lost 5, with 11 bases in between. The CDR3 loop spans 14 amino acids. Per germline, CDR1 MNHEY and CDR2 SMNVEV (reference sequence). Input material: peripheral blood. This TCR derives from a young woman with active or convalescent COVID-19. This chain connects TRBV27 to TRBJ1-6; D gene unclear. The CDR3 reads CASSPGFDNSPLHF. CDR3 bases: TGTGCCAGCAGCCCGGGATTTGATAATTCACCCCTCCACTTT.